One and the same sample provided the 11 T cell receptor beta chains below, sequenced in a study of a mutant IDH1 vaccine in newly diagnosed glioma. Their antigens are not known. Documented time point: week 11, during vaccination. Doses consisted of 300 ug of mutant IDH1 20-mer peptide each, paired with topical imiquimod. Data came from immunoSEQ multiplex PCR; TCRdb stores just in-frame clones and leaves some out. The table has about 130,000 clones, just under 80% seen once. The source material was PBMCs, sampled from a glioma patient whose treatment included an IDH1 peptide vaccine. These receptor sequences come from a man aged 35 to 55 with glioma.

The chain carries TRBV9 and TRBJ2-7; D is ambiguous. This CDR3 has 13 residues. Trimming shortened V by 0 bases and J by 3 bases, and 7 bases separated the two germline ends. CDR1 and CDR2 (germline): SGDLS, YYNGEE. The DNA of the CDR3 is TGTGCCAGCAGCGTAGTGCCGGGCTACGAGCAGTACTTC. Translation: CASSVVPGYEQYF.

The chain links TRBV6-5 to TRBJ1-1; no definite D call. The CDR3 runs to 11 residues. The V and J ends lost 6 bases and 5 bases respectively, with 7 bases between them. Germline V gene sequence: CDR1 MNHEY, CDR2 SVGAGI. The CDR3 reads CASRALTEAFF. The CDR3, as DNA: TGTGCCAGCAGGGCCCTAACTGAAGCTTTCTTT.

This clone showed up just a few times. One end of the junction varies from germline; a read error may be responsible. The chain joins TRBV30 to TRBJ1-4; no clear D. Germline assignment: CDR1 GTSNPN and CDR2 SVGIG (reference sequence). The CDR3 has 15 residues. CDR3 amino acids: CAGSPQRPTNEKLFF. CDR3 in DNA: TGTGCCGGGAGCCCTCAGCGACCAACTAATGAAAAACTGTTTTTT.

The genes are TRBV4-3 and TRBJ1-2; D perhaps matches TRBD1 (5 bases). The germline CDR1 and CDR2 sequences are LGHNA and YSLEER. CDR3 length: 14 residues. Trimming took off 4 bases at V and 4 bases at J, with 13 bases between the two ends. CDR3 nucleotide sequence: TGCGCCAGCAGCCCACGTGTGGGGGGCTATGGCTACACCTTC. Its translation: CASSPRVGGYGYTF.

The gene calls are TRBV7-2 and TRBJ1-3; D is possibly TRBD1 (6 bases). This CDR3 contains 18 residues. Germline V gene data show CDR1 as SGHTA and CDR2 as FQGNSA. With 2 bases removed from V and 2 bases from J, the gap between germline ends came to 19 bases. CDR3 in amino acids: CASSLSAEVGGAGNTIYF. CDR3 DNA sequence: TGTGCCAGCAGCTTATCCGCCGAAGTAGGGGGTGCTGGAAACACCATATATTTT.

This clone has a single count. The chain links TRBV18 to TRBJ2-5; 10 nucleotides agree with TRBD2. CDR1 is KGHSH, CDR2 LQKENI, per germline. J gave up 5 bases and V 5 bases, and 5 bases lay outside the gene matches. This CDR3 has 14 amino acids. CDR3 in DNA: TGTGCCAGCTCAGGGCTAGCGGGAGTCGAGACCCAGTACTTC. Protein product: CASSGLAGVETQYF.

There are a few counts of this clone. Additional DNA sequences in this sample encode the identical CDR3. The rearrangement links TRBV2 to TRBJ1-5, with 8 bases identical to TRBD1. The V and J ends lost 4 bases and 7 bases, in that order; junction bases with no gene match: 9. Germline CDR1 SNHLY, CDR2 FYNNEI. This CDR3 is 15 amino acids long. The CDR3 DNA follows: TGTGCCAGCAGTGTGGCAGGGGGCATTCGACAGCCCCAGCATTTT. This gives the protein CASSVAGGIRQPQHF. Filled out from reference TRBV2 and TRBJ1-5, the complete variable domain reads EPEVTQTPSHQVTQMGQEVILRCVPISNHLYFYWYRQILGQKVEFLVSFYNNEISEKSEIFDDQFSVERPDGSNFTLKIRSTKLEDSAMYFCASSVAGGIRQPQHFGDGTRLSIL.

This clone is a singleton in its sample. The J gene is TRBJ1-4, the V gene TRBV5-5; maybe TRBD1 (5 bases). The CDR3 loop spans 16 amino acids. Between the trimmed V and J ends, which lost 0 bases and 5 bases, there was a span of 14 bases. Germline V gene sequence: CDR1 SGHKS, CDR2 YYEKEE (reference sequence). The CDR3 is CASSLDLVGENEKLFF. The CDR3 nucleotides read TGTGCCAGCAGCTTGGATCTTGTGGGGGAAAATGAAAAACTGTTTTTT.

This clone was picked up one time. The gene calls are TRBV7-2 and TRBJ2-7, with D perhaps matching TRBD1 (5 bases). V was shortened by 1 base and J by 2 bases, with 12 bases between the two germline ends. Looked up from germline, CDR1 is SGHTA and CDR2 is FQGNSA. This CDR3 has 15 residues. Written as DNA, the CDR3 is TGTGCCAGCAGCTTAGAGGGGCAGAGTACCTACGAGCAGTACTTC. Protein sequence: CASSLEGQSTYEQYF.

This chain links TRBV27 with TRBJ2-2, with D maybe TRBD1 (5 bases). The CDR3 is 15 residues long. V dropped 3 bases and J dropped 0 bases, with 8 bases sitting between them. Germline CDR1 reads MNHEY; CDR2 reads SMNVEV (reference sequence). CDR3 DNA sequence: TGTGCCAGCAGTTTCCAGGGCCCGAACACCGGGGAGCTGTTTTTT. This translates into CASSFQGPNTGELFF.

CDR3 residues: CASSIRQGEDQPQHF. The CDR3 nucleotides read TGTGCCAGCAGCATACGACAGGGGGAGGATCAGCCCCAGCATTTT. The chain is built from TRBV6-5 and TRBJ1-5, with 9 bases identical to TRBD1. This CDR3 contains 15 residues. Germline values: CDR1 MNHEY, CDR2 SVGAGI. V was clipped by 6 bases and J by 5 bases; unmatched bases: 8.